This T cell receptor beta chain emerged from a study of T cells in localized non-small cell lung cancer. Measured with immunoSEQ multiplex PCR; TCRdb has only the in-frame clones, and not every one. This sample has about 36,000 clones, with about 83% found just once. The clonotype originates from a woman aged 35-75 years with stage I lung adenocarcinoma. This sample comprised peripheral blood, obtained before any cancer treatment.

The CDR3 bases are TGTGCCAGCAGTTCTCAGGGGACAGGGTCCTACGAGCAGTACTTC. It specifies CASSSQGTGSYEQYF. This chain uses TRBV28 with TRBJ2-7, with 9 bases aligning to TRBD1. This CDR3 region has 15 residues. CDR1 MDHEN and CDR2 SYDVKM come from the germline V gene. The J segment lost 1 base and the V segment lost 4 bases, leaving 5 bases of the junction unmatched.